This TCR beta chain emerged from a study of cytomegalovirus exposure and HLA in healthy donors. Study observations and caveats: Analyzed later, association rates of TCRs varied across HLA loci, with DRB1 most and HLA-C fewest.

Trimming took 6 bases from V and 7 from J; bases not matched to a gene: 6. Germline V gives CDR1 WNHNN, CDR2 SYGVQD (reference sequence). The CDR3 totals 13 residues. Only a few counts were recorded for this clone. The antigen is undetermined. A multiplex PCR was run with 60 Vbeta primers and 13 Jbeta primers. Sequencing used immunoSEQ multiplex PCR; TCRdb keeps in-frame clones, though not all of them. The data contain over 150,000 clones, roughly 84% of them seen just once; the ten biggest clones take up roughly 1.2%. Sequenced input: PBMCs. The source is a boy younger than 10 in good health and CMV-seronegative. The chain uses TRBV10-1 and TRBJ2-1; 7 bases line up with TRBD1. The CDR3 protein is CASSRQGWNEQFF. As DNA, the CDR3 is TGCGCCAGCAGCCGACAGGGTTGGAATGAGCAGTTCTTC.